This TCR beta chain was retrieved from a study of blood T cells in healthy people across ages. Germline CDR1 reads SQVTM; CDR2 reads ANQGSEA. The ends lost 2 bases at V and 2 bases at J; junction bases unmatched: 6. This CDR3 region has 14 residues. This clonotype has ten or more counts. A second PCR of 7 to 11 cycles used a sample-barcoded 5' primer and a J-beta primer mix. From the 5' RACE reads, TCRdb called clonotypes with MiXCR, one entry per CDR3 protein. The sample yields about 1,500,000 distinct CDR3 sequences, roughly 27% seen once. The sample was blood. The rearrangement links TRBV29-1 to TRBJ2-7; 7 bases match TRBD1. This clonotype was obtained from a woman aged 30 to 39 in good health. The CDR3 coding sequence is TGCAGCGTTGAACCACAGGGGCAGACCTACGAGCAGTACTTC. It yields the protein CSVEPQGQTYEQYF.